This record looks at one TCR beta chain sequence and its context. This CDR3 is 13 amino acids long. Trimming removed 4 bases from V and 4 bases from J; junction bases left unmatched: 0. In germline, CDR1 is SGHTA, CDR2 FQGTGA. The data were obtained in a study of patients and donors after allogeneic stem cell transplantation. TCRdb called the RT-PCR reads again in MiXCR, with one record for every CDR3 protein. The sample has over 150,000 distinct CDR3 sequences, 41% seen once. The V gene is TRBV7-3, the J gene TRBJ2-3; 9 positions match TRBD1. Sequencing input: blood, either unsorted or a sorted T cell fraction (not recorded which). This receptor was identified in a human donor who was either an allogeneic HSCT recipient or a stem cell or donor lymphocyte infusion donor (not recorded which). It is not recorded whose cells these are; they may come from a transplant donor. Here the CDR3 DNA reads TGTGCCAGCAGCTGGACAGGGGCAGATACGCAGTATTTT. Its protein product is CASSWTGADTQYF.